These 17 T cell receptor beta chains originate from one sample sequenced in a study of cytomegalovirus exposure and HLA in healthy donors. Amplification used 60 Vbeta primers and 13 Jbeta primers. Profiling relied on immunoSEQ multiplex PCR, and the TCRdb table lists in-frame clones only, not all of them. The sample yields 120,000 to 150,000 clones, 60% to 85% seen once. Material: PBMCs. These receptors all come from a male donor in good health and CMV-seronegative.

The CDR3 protein is CASGDRALVAFF. Written as DNA, the CDR3 is TGTGCCAGTGGGGACAGGGCCTTAGTAGCTTTCTTT. The V and J genes are TRBV19 and TRBJ1-1; TRBD1 agrees at 9 bases. The CDR3 consists of 12 residues. V gave up 8 bases and J gave up 10 bases; unmatched junction bases: 8. Germline-derived CDR1 and CDR2 are LNHDA and SQIVND (reference sequence).

The CDR3 region has the DNA TGTGCCAGCAGCGGACTTCGGAGGGTATCAATCAATGAGCAGTTCTTC. Translated: CASSGLRRVSINEQFF. This chain connects TRBV9 to TRBJ2-1, with D possibly TRBD2 on 6 matching bases. Between the trimmed V and J ends, which lost 3 bases and 6 bases, there was a span of 19 bases. CDR1 and CDR2 from the germline V gene are SGDLS and YYNGEE. The CDR3 is made up of 16 amino acids. Combining the CDR3 with reference TRBV9 and TRBJ2-1 gives the whole variable domain DSGVTQTPKHLITATGQRVTLRCSPRSGDLSVYWYQQSLDQGLQFLIQYYNGEERAKGNILERFSAQQFPDLHSELNLSSLELGDSALYFCASSGLRRVSINEQFFGPGTRLTVL.

The chain employs TRBV7-8 and TRBJ2-5; the match to TRBD2 covers 12 bases. Germline V CDR1 and CDR2: SGHVS, FQNEAQ. The CDR3 covers 17 residues. V dropped 5 bases and J dropped 1; count of bases not matched to a gene: 8. The CDR3 coding sequence is TGTGCCAGCAGCCAGTCAGGACTAGCGGGATTCCAAGAGACCCAGTACTTC. Its translation is CASSQSGLAGFQETQYF.

Turning to this clone: Within the sample, other DNA sequences also encode this same CDR3. V gene TRBV5-1 combines with J gene TRBJ2-3; possible D gene TRBD2, 5 bases. CDR3 size: 18 residues. Germline-derived CDR1 and CDR2 are SGHRS and YFSETQ. Trimming cost V 0 bases and J 2 bases, with 19 bases left between them. The chain's CDR3 is CASSLGRGGGFNTDTQYF. Written as DNA, the CDR3 is TGCGCCAGCAGCTTGGGCCGTGGAGGCGGTTTCAACACAGATACGCAGTATTTT.

This chain links TRBV5-4 with TRBJ1-6; the match to TRBD1 covers 8 bases. The V gene end was trimmed by 4 bases and the J gene end by 6 bases; junction bases not matched to a gene: 9. The CDR3 has 16 residues. Germline V gene sequence: CDR1 SGHNT, CDR2 YYREEE (reference sequence). CDR3 sequence: CASSRPTGGSNSPLHF. The DNA for the CDR3 is TGTGCCAGCAGCAGACCAACAGGGGGATCTAATTCACCCCTCCACTTT. The entire variable domain, with the rest obtained from reference TRBV5-4 and TRBJ1-6, is as follows: ETGVTQSPTHLIKTRGQQVTLRCSSQSGHNTVSWYQQALGQGPQFIFQYYREEENGRGNFPPRFSGLQFPNYSSELNVNALELDDSALYLCASSRPTGGSNSPLHFGNGTRLTVT.

This rearrangement joins TRBV5-5 to TRBJ1-2, with D possibly TRBD1 on 6 matching bases. CDR3 length: 14 residues. CDR1 is SGHKS, CDR2 YYEKEE, per germline (reference sequence). Trimming left V 2 bases short and J 5 bases short, with 13 bases between. This chain's CDR3 is CASSFVSQGYGYTF. For the CDR3, the DNA is TGTGCCAGCAGCTTTGTTAGCCAGGGGTATGGCTACACCTTC.

The rearrangement uses TRBV27 and TRBJ2-3; 7 nucleotides agree with TRBD1. The germline gives CDR1 MNHEY, CDR2 SMNVEV (reference sequence). The CDR3 has 15 residues. V shed 5 bases, J shed 2 bases, and the junction held 7 bases outside the gene matches. This CDR3 reads CASSPWDRNTDTQYF. CDR3 DNA sequence: TGTGCCAGCAGTCCGTGGGACAGAAACACAGATACGCAGTATTTT.

This clone was seen just once. The chain combines TRBV9 with TRBJ1-2; TRBD1 might be the D (6 bases). The V and J ends lost 0 bases and 0 bases respectively, with 12 bases between them. Germline V gives CDR1 SGDLS, CDR2 YYNGEE. The CDR3 is 16 amino acids. The DNA for the CDR3 is TGTGCCAGCAGCGTAGGGGCAGGGGCGTCTAACTATGGCTACACCTTC. Protein: CASSVGAGASNYGYTF. The variable domain in full, with the rest retrieved from reference TRBV9 and TRBJ1-2, is DSGVTQTPKHLITATGQRVTLRCSPRSGDLSVYWYQQSLDQGLQFLIQYYNGEERAKGNILERFSAQQFPDLHSELNLSSLELGDSALYFCASSVGAGASNYGYTFGSGTRLTVV.

The chain links TRBV30 to TRBJ1-6; no definite D call. Trimming removed 1 base at V and 3 bases at J, with 7 bases between. Germline assignment: CDR1 GTSNPN and CDR2 SVGIG (reference sequence). The CDR3 has 14 amino acids. This CDR3 reads CAWSGGVYNSPLHF. CDR3 DNA: TGTGCCTGGAGTGGAGGTGTCTATAATTCACCCCTCCACTTT. Full variable domain (outside the CDR3, taken from reference TRBV30 and TRBJ1-6): SQTIHQWPATLVQPVGSPLSLECTVEGTSNPNLYWYRQAAGRGLQLLFYSVGIGQISSEVPQNLSASRPQDRQFILSSKKLLLSDSGFYLCAWSGGVYNSPLHFGNGTRLTVT.

The chain couples TRBV5-1 to TRBJ1-1; 11 bases agree with TRBD1. With V trimmed by 9 bases and J by 4 bases, 11 bases remained unmatched. There are 15 residues in the CDR3. The germline gives CDR1 SGHRS, CDR2 YFSETQ. Here the CDR3 DNA reads TGCGCCACCAACCAGGGACAGGGGGGGTCCACTGAAGCTTTCTTT. It is translated as CATNQGQGGSTEAFF.

The chain carries TRBV4-1 and TRBJ2-4; 9 nucleotides line up with TRBD2. The V and J ends lost 1 base and 9 bases, in that order; junction bases with no gene match: 10. This CDR3 comprises 16 residues. CDR1 and CDR2 from the germline V gene are MGHRA and YSYEKL. CDR3 region: CASSQVSGGGSGIQYF. Here the CDR3 DNA reads TGCGCCAGCAGCCAAGTTAGCGGGGGCGGGAGCGGCATTCAGTACTTC.

V and J are TRBV12-5 and TRBJ1-4, with 11 bases lining up with TRBD1. The trim removed 5 bases at V and 7 bases at J, leaving 6 bases unmatched. The length of the CDR3 is 15 residues. CDR1 and CDR2 (germline): LGHNT, FRNRAP. The CDR3 DNA follows: TGTGCTAGTGGTGTCGGGACAGGGGGGAGTGAAAAACTGTTTTTT. It translates to CASGVGTGGSEKLFF.

V and J are TRBV7-9 and TRBJ1-6; TRBD1 aligns across 10 bases. Losses at the gene ends were 1 base for V and 10 bases for J; bases not matched to a gene: 4. The germline V gene encodes CDR1 SEHNR and CDR2 FQNEAQ (reference sequence). The CDR3 consists of 15 residues. The CDR3 region is CASSLVGTGESPLHF. The CDR3 nucleotides are TGTGCCAGCAGCTTAGTAGGGACAGGGGAGTCACCCCTCCACTTT.

The genes are TRBV7-3 and TRBJ2-1; 7 nucleotides align to TRBD1. The CDR3 is 12 residues long. V dropped 0 bases and J dropped 12; count of bases not matched to a gene: 2. Germline V gene lookup returns CDR1 SGHTA and CDR2 FQGTGA. The CDR3 bases are TGTGCCAGCAGCTTAACAGGGGGCCCGCAGTTCTTC. This gives the protein CASSLTGGPQFF. The full variable domain, rest sourced from reference TRBV7-3 and TRBJ2-1, is GAGVSQTPSNKVTEKGKYVELRCDPISGHTALYWYRQSLGQGPEFLIYFQGTGAADDSGLPNDRFFAVRPEGSVSTLKIQRTERGDSAVYLCASSLTGGPQFFGPGTRLTVL.

The genes are TRBV19 and TRBJ1-4, with D possibly matching TRBD1 (6 bases). CDR1 and CDR2 from the germline V gene are LNHDA and SQIVND (reference sequence). The ends were cut back, 4 bases at V and 4 bases at J, with 10 bases in the middle. The CDR3 runs 14 residues. The CDR3 DNA follows: TGTGCCAGTAGTAAGGACAGACGTAATGAAAAACTGTTTTTT. Its protein product is CASSKDRRNEKLFF.

The CDR3 sequence: CASSLRGGEETQYF. The CDR3 DNA is TGTGCCAGCAGTTTACGGGGTGGAGAAGAGACCCAGTACTTC. The chain has TRBV28 and TRBJ2-5; perhaps TRBD2 as D (5 bases). The germline gives CDR1 MDHEN, CDR2 SYDVKM. CDR3 length: 14 amino acids. Deletions cut 2 bases from V and 3 bases from J, with 10 bases between.

CDR3 DNA: TGTGCCAGCAGCTTGTTCCCTACTCGGGGGGGCAACTATGGCTACACCTTC. The encoded protein is CASSLFPTRGGNYGYTF. The chain uses TRBV5-4 and TRBJ1-2, with D maybe TRBD1 (6 bases). The CDR3 has 17 amino acids. Germline CDR1 is SGHNT and CDR2 is YYREEE (reference sequence). V lost 1 base to trimming and J lost 2 bases, with 18 bases between them.